The 17 T cell receptor beta chains reported below all come from one sample, sequenced in a study of T cell changes during pregnancy in multiple sclerosis. TCRdb's table, derived via immunoSEQ multiplex PCR, lists solely in-frame clones and lacks some. The data contain about 92,000 clones, around 93% of them singletons. The material was peripheral blood, obtained in the third trimester of pregnancy. The receptor set was obtained from a female donor with multiple sclerosis, enrolled in a pregnancy study.

This clone appeared a single time. The chain combines TRBV5-5 with TRBJ2-5; D remains unclear. The CDR3 is made up of 15 amino acids. Trimming cost V 4 bases and J 2 bases, with 15 bases left between them. Per germline, CDR1 SGHKS and CDR2 YYEKEE (reference sequence). The DNA of the CDR3 is TGTGCCAGCAGCCCCTGGCTAGACCTACAAGAGACCCAGTACTTC. This encodes CASSPWLDLQETQYF.

The gene calls are TRBV5-1 and TRBJ2-7, with 8 bases matching TRBD2. The germline V gene has CDR1 SGHRS and CDR2 YFSETQ. The CDR3 has 16 amino acids. J gave up 5 bases and V 2 bases, and 12 bases lay outside the gene matches. The CDR3 coding sequence is TGCGCCAGCAGCTTTGGGTTTGCGGGAGGTCGGGACGAGCAGTACTTC. Residues: CASSFGFAGGRDEQYF.

The V call is TRBV28, the J call TRBJ1-2; unclear D gene. In germline, CDR1 is MDHEN, CDR2 SYDVKM. The CDR3 spans 8 residues. The CDR3 loop reads CGAGGYTF. The CDR3 bases are TGTGGGGCTGGTGGCTACACCTTC.

The rearrangement links TRBV19 to TRBJ2-1, with D possibly TRBD1 on 6 matching bases. Germline lookup yields CDR1 LNHDA and CDR2 SQIVND (reference sequence). The ends were cut back, 10 bases at V and 4 bases at J, with 14 bases in the middle. The CDR3 covers 13 residues. CDR3 coding DNA: TGTGCCACTAGGACAGAACTTTACAATGAGCAGTTCTTC. It encodes CATRTELYNEQFF.

This clone was seen only once. V usage is TRBV28 and J usage is TRBJ1-4; a possible D gene is TRBD1 (5 bases). CDR1 MDHEN and CDR2 SYDVKM come from the germline V gene. V lost 5 bases, J lost 0 bases, and 13 bases lay in between. There are 16 residues in the CDR3. CDR3 amino acids: CASSLQDAATNEKLFF. CDR3 DNA sequence: TGTGCCAGCAGTCTACAGGATGCTGCAACTAATGAAAAACTGTTTTTT. Based on the CDR3 plus reference TRBV28 and TRBJ1-4, the full variable domain is DVKVTQSSRYLVKRTGEKVFLECVQDMDHENMFWYRQDPGLGLRLIYFSYDVKMKEKGDIPEGYSVSREKKERFSLILESASTNQTSMYLCASSLQDAATNEKLFFGSGTQLSVL.

The chain has TRBV28 and TRBJ1-5; D unclear. The ends were cut back, 3 bases at V and 5 bases at J, with 8 bases in the middle. Germline CDR1 reads MDHEN; CDR2 reads SYDVKM. The CDR3 has 13 residues. CDR3 DNA sequence: TGTGCCAGCAGTTTGAGCTTTGATCAGCCCCAGCATTTT. Its translation is CASSLSFDQPQHF.

The chain uses TRBV7-9 and TRBJ1-1, with TRBD1 as a possible D gene (5 bases). Between the trimmed V and J ends, which lost 3 bases and 2 bases, there was a span of 10 bases. This CDR3 is 14 amino acids long. The V gene's germline CDR1 is SEHNR and CDR2 FQNEAQ (reference sequence). The CDR3 DNA is TGTGCCAGCAGCTTTCCCGGGACTAACACTGAAGCTTTCTTT. This codes for CASSFPGTNTEAFF.

The rearrangement joins TRBV28 to TRBJ1-5, with 7 bases aligning to TRBD1. The V gene's germline CDR1 is MDHEN and CDR2 SYDVKM. The CDR3 consists of 13 residues. With 8 bases clipped from V and 6 bases from J, the junction kept 7 bases outside the gene matches. DNA of the CDR3: TGTGCCAGCCAGACAGGGCCCATTCAGCCCCAGCATTTT. The encoded protein is CASQTGPIQPQHF.

Regarding this clone: A read error may produce the germline difference seen at one junction end. The V and J genes are TRBV9 and TRBJ1-1; the D is unclear. CDR1 and CDR2 from the germline V gene are SGDLS and YYNGEE. The length of the CDR3 is 14 residues. In DNA form, the CDR3 reads TGTGCTAGCAGCGTAGTGGCAGAGAACACTGAAGCTTTCTTT. This codes for CASSVVAENTEAFF.

The V and J genes are TRBV28 and TRBJ2-7; 9 bases agree with TRBD1. The junction had 7 bases not matched to a gene; V was cut back by 4 bases and J by 3 bases. The CDR3 runs 15 residues. The germline CDR1 and CDR2 sequences are MDHEN and SYDVKM. CDR3 in amino acids: CASSSPGTGFYEQYF. The CDR3 region has the DNA TGTGCCAGCAGTTCACCCGGGACAGGGTTCTACGAGCAGTACTTC.

The chain employs TRBV7-9 and TRBJ1-1; D might be TRBD1 (5 bases). Trimming cost V 2 bases and J 0 bases, with 7 bases left between them. Germline assignment: CDR1 SEHNR and CDR2 FQNEAQ (reference sequence). The CDR3 has 14 residues. The CDR3 is CASSLPGMNTEAFF. The CDR3 nucleotides are TGTGCCAGCAGCTTACCAGGGATGAACACTGAAGCTTTCTTT.

The chain links TRBV2 to TRBJ1-1; weak D call: TRBD1 (6 bases). Germline V lookup: CDR1 SNHLY, CDR2 FYNNEI. The length of the CDR3 is 14 residues. Between the trimmed V and J ends, which lost 7 bases and 1 base, there was a span of 13 bases. In DNA, the CDR3 is TGTGCCAGCATTACAGGGTCTTGGAACACTGAAGCTTTCTTT. Translated: CASITGSWNTEAFF. The full variable domain, in which reference TRBV2 and TRBJ1-1 provide the parts outside the CDR3, is EPEVTQTPSHQVTQMGQEVILRCVPISNHLYFYWYRQILGQKVEFLVSFYNNEISEKSEIFDDQFSVERPDGSNFTLKIRSTKLEDSAMYFCASITGSWNTEAFFGQGTRLTVV.

The J gene is TRBJ1-2, the V gene TRBV11-2, with D maybe TRBD1 (5 bases). The CDR3 is 17 amino acids. Trimming took off 2 bases at V and 4 bases at J, with 20 bases between the two ends. Germline values: CDR1 SGHAT, CDR2 FQNNGV. The CDR3 nucleotides read TGTGCCAGCAGCTTATACCCTCCTGGTACCGGGGGCTATGGCTACACCTTC. It codes for CASSLYPPGTGGYGYTF.

The gene calls are TRBV19 and TRBJ1-4; 8 nucleotides align to TRBD1. There are 13 residues in the CDR3. Looked up from germline, CDR1 is LNHDA and CDR2 is SQIVND (reference sequence). Trimming removed 9 bases from V and 7 bases from J; junction bases left unmatched: 7. Here the CDR3 reads CASSRGRGEKLFF. The CDR3 nucleotides read TGTGCCAGCAGCAGGGGGCGAGGTGAAAAACTGTTTTTT.

The chain joins TRBV27 to TRBJ2-5; 10 bases match TRBD2. CDR3 length: 13 amino acids. The V gene's germline CDR1 is MNHEY and CDR2 SMNVEV (reference sequence). V gave up 6 bases and J gave up 6 bases; unmatched junction bases: 4. The CDR3 protein is CASRASGRKTQYF. CDR3 DNA: TGTGCCAGCAGGGCTAGCGGGAGAAAGACCCAGTACTTC.

The chain carries TRBV19 and TRBJ1-2; no definite D call. Germline loops: CDR1 LNHDA, CDR2 SQIVND (reference sequence). V was cut by 0 bases and J by 7 bases, with 9 bases left in between. The CDR3 extends over 13 amino acids. The CDR3 protein is CASSIEEAGGYTF. CDR3 in DNA: TGTGCCAGTAGTATAGAGGAAGCAGGTGGCTACACCTTC.

The chain links TRBV5-1 to TRBJ1-2; D remains unclear. Germline V gene data show CDR1 as SGHRS and CDR2 as YFSETQ. The CDR3 has 10 amino acids. Trimming stripped 10 bases from V and 7 bases from J, with 11 bases between. The CDR3 loop is CAPAGSGYTF. The CDR3 nucleotides read TGCGCCCCCGCGGGGTCTGGCTACACCTTC.